The clone carrying this TCR beta chain has only a few counts. Its antigen is unknown. TCRdb re-called the RT-PCR reads through MiXCR, storing one row per CDR3 protein. The data show 800,000 to 1,000,000 distinct CDR3 sequences, with less than 25% seen just once and more than 8.5% held by the top ten. The source of the sample is a study of response to subunit inactivated influenza vaccine. Study outcomes and limitations: Authors suggested seasonal influenza vaccinations each recruit few new T cells.

This material consisted of PBMCs from blood, taken 5 days after vaccination. The TCR was taken from a man between 45 and 60 years old who received an inactivated influenza vaccine.

CDR3 residues: CSARGRGARETYEQYF. DNA of the CDR3: TGCAGTGCTAGAGGCCGTGGGGCCAGGGAGACCTACGAGCAGTACTTC. The rearrangement joins TRBV20-1 to TRBJ2-7, with D possibly called TRBD1 or TRBD2 (5 bases each). The germline V gene encodes CDR1 DFQATT and CDR2 SNEGSKA (reference sequence). Trimming pared 1 base from V and 2 bases from J, leaving 18 bases between. This CDR3 has 16 amino acids.